A selection of T cell receptor beta chains follows, all from one sample in a study of T cells after yellow fever vaccination. Each CDR3 protein is one row after TCRdb ran MiXCR on the 5' RACE reads. The sample has under 300,000 distinct CDR3 sequences, about 7% seen once; the top ten hold approximately 0.87%. The sample was CD4+ T cells sorted from PBMCs, taken 15 days after the yellow fever booster vaccination. These receptors originate from a young man who received the YFV17D yellow fever vaccine. Both conserved end residues are part of each CDR3. The order of the fields is J gene, D gene, V gene, clone size, CDR3 DNA, CDR3 protein. A D gene is named only where the DNA matches it firmly. For some rows the clone size is stated as once, few or many, or as a class when expanded; others skip it.

j_gene: TRBJ2-5; d_gene: TRBD2; v_gene: TRBV30; abundance: many; CDR3nt: TGTGCCTGGAGTGTACAAGCGGGAGGAAGTGAGACCCAGTACTTC; CDR3aa: CAWSVQAGGSETQYF
j_gene: TRBJ2-1; d_gene: NA; v_gene: TRBV2; abundance: many; CDR3nt: TGTGCCAGCACCGTGGAGGTTAACAATGAGCAGTTCTTC; CDR3aa: CASTVEVNNEQFF
j_gene: TRBJ2-5; d_gene: NA; v_gene: TRBV12-3/TRBV12-4; abundance: many; CDR3nt: TGTGCCAGCACAAGGGGGGGGGAGACCCAGTACTTC; CDR3aa: CASTRGGETQYF
j_gene: TRBJ2-1; d_gene: TRBD2; v_gene: TRBV23-1; abundance: NA; CDR3nt: TGCGCCAGCAGTCAATCGTTTGGGCGGGGGGGCTCCTACAATGAGCAGTTCTTC; CDR3aa: CASSQSFGRGGSYNEQFF
j_gene: TRBJ2-5; d_gene: NA; v_gene: TRBV7-3; abundance: few; CDR3nt: TGTGCCAGCAGCTCTGGCGTTGGGGGGCAAGAGACCCAGTACTTC; CDR3aa: CASSSGVGGQETQYF
j_gene: TRBJ1-1; d_gene: TRBD1; v_gene: TRBV20-1; abundance: few; CDR3nt: TGCAGTGCTAGAGGGTCCGGACAGGGGTTGAACACTGAAGCTTTCTTT; CDR3aa: CSARGSGQGLNTEAFF
j_gene: TRBJ1-2; d_gene: NA; v_gene: TRBV12-3/TRBV12-4; abundance: NA; CDR3nt: TGTGCCAGCAGCCTGACAGTGACCTCTTTC; CDR3aa: CASSLTVTSF
j_gene: TRBJ2-3; d_gene: NA; v_gene: TRBV14; abundance: few; CDR3nt: TGTGCCAGCAGCCCTGGGGGGGCTCGAGATACGCAGTATTTT; CDR3aa: CASSPGGARDTQYF
j_gene: TRBJ2-1; d_gene: NA; v_gene: TRBV3-1; abundance: NA; CDR3nt: TGTGCCAGCAGCTATCGACTAGTCTACAATGAGCAGTTCTTC; CDR3aa: CASSYRLVYNEQFF
j_gene: TRBJ2-5; d_gene: NA; v_gene: TRBV18; abundance: NA; CDR3nt: TGTGCCAGCTCACCAAAAAGGGCCGCCCAAGAGACCCAGTACTTC; CDR3aa: CASSPKRAAQETQYF
j_gene: TRBJ2-1; d_gene: TRBD2; v_gene: TRBV20-1; abundance: few; CDR3nt: TGCTGTGCTAGAGATCGGGCTAGCGGGAGTTGGAACAATGAGCAGTTCTTC; CDR3aa: CCARDRASGSWNNEQFF
j_gene: TRBJ2-1; d_gene: NA; v_gene: TRBV5-1; abundance: many; CDR3nt: TGCGCCAGCAGCTTGAGAAGGGAGAACCCCTACAATGAGCAGTTCTTC; CDR3aa: CASSLRRENPYNEQFF
j_gene: TRBJ2-5; d_gene: NA; v_gene: TRBV28; abundance: NA; CDR3nt: TGTGCCAGCAGTTTATCTGTTTTGGGAGAGACCCAGTACTTC; CDR3aa: CASSLSVLGETQYF
j_gene: TRBJ2-2; d_gene: NA; v_gene: TRBV12-3/TRBV12-4; abundance: many; CDR3nt: TGTGCCAGCAGCCCCCAGCGCACCGGGGAGCTGTTTTTT; CDR3aa: CASSPQRTGELFF
j_gene: TRBJ2-1; d_gene: NA; v_gene: TRBV29-1; abundance: NA; CDR3nt: TGCAGCGTTCAATCCGGGCAGCAGTTCTTC; CDR3aa: CSVQSGQQFF
j_gene: TRBJ1-2; d_gene: NA; v_gene: TRBV20-1; abundance: many; CDR3nt: TGCAGTGCCAACCTACCCGGGAGGAGCCTTTATGGCTACACCTTC; CDR3aa: CSANLPGRSLYGYTF
j_gene: TRBJ2-3; d_gene: TRBD2; v_gene: TRBV18; abundance: few; CDR3nt: TGTGCCAGCTCACCTGCCGAACTAGCGGGAAATGCTAATACGCAGTATTTT; CDR3aa: CASSPAELAGNANTQYF
j_gene: TRBJ2-1; d_gene: TRBD2; v_gene: TRBV5-1; abundance: NA; CDR3nt: TGCGCCAGCAGCTATACTAGCGGGAGCGGTGAGCAGTTCTTC; CDR3aa: CASSYTSGSGEQFF
j_gene: TRBJ2-5; d_gene: TRBD2; v_gene: TRBV6-2/TRBV6-3; abundance: few; CDR3nt: TGTGCCAGCAGTTACTCGGGAGGGCCTGCGGAGACCCAGTACTTC; CDR3aa: CASSYSGGPAETQYF
j_gene: TRBJ2-1; d_gene: NA; v_gene: TRBV7-3; abundance: few; CDR3nt: TGTGCCAGCAGCCTCATAGCGGCTTACAATGAGCAGTTCTTC; CDR3aa: CASSLIAAYNEQFF
j_gene: TRBJ1-1; d_gene: NA; v_gene: TRBV12-3/TRBV12-4; abundance: few; CDR3nt: TGTGCCAGCAGTTTATCACCCGGTGAAGCTTTCTTT; CDR3aa: CASSLSPGEAFF
j_gene: TRBJ2-1; d_gene: NA; v_gene: TRBV7-2; abundance: NA; CDR3nt: TGTGCCAGCAGCTCCTACAGGGTTGAGAATGAGCAGTTCTTC; CDR3aa: CASSSYRVENEQFF
j_gene: TRBJ2-7; d_gene: NA; v_gene: TRBV27; abundance: many; CDR3nt: TGTGCCAGCAGAGTTTCCGGGACTTATACCTACGAGCAGTACTTC; CDR3aa: CASRVSGTYTYEQYF
j_gene: TRBJ1-1; d_gene: NA; v_gene: TRBV4-1; abundance: NA; CDR3nt: TGCGCCAGCAGCCCAGGCTCCCCAGCGAGTGCTGAAGCTTTCTTT; CDR3aa: CASSPGSPASAEAFF
j_gene: TRBJ2-1; d_gene: TRBD1; v_gene: TRBV19; abundance: NA; CDR3nt: TGTGCCACCTCACGTTCCGGGACAGGGGAACGTTCTAGGCAGTTCTTC; CDR3aa: CATSRSGTGERSRQFF